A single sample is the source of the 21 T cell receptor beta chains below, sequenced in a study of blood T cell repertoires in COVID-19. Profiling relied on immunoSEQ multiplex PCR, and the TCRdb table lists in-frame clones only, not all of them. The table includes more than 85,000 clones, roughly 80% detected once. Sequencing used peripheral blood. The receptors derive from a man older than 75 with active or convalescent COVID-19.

The CDR3 here is CASGRDQPQHF. The CDR3 nucleotides are TGTGCTAGTGGCAGGGATCAGCCCCAGCATTTT. The chain combines TRBV12-5 with TRBJ1-5; a weak D match, TRBD1 (5 bases). The V gene lost 6 bases and the J gene lost 5 bases, with 5 bases spanning the gap. This CDR3 is 11 amino acids long. The germline V gene has CDR1 LGHNT and CDR2 FRNRAP.

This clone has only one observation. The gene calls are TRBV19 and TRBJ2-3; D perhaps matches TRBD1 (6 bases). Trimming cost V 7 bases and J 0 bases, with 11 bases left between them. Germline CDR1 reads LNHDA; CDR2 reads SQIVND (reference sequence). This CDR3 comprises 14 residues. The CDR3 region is CASKEQGSTDTQYF. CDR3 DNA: TGTGCCAGTAAGGAACAGGGAAGCACAGATACGCAGTATTTT.

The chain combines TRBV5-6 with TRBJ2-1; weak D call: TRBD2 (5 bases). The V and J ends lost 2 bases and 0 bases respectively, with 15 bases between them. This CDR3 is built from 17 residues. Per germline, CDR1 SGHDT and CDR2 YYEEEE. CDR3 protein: CASSLGVRGSSYNEQFF. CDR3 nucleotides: TGTGCCAGCAGCTTAGGAGTTCGGGGTAGCTCCTACAATGAGCAGTTCTTC. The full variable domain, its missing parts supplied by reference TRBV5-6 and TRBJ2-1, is DAGVTQSPTHLIKTRGQQVTLRCSPKSGHDTVSWYQQALGQGPQFIFQYYEEEERQRGNFPDRFSGHQFPNYSSELNVNALLLGDSALYLCASSLGVRGSSYNEQFFGPGTRLTVL.

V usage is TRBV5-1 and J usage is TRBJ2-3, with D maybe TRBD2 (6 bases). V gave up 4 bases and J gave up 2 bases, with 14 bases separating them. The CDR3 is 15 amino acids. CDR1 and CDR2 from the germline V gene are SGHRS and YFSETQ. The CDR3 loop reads CASSLRGGTTDTQYF. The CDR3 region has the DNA TGCGCCAGCAGCCTTCGTGGAGGGACCACAGATACGCAGTATTTT.

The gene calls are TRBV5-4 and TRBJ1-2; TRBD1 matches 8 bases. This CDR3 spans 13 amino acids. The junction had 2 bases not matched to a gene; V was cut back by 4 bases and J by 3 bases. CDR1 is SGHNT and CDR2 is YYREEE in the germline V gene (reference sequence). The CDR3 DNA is TGTGCCAGCAGCGTGGACAGGGACTATGGCTACACCTTC. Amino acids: CASSVDRDYGYTF.

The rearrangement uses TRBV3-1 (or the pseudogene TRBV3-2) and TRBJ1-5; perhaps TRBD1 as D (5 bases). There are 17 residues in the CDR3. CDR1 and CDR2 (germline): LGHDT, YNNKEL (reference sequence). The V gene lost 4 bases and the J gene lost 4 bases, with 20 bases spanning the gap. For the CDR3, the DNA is TGTGCCAGCAGCCCGCCCCGACGGGGGGTTCGTAATCAGCCCCAGCATTTT. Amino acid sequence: CASSPPRRGVRNQPQHF.

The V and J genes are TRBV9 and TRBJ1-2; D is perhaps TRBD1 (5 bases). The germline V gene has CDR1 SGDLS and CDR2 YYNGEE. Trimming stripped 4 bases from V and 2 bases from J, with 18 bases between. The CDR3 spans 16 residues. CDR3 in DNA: TGTGCCAGCAGCCCTGACGTTGGCAGGACAAACTATGGCTACACCTTC. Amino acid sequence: CASSPDVGRTNYGYTF.

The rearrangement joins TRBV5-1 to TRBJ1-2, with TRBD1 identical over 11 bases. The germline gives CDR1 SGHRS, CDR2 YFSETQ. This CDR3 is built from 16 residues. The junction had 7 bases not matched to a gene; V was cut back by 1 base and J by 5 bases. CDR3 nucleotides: TGCGCCAGCAGCTTGATTGCTAGGGACAGGGGGTATGGCTACACCTTC. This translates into CASSLIARDRGYGYTF. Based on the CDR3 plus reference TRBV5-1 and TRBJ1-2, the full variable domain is KAGVTQTPRYLIKTRGQQVTLSCSPISGHRSVSWYQQTPGQGLQFLFEYFSETQRNKGNFPGRFSGRQFSNSRSEMNVSTLELGDSALYLCASSLIARDRGYGYTFGSGTRLTVV.

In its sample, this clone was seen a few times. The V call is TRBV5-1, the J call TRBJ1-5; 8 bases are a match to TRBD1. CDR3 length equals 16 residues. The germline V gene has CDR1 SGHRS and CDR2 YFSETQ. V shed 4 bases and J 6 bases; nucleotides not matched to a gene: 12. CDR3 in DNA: TGCGCCAGCAGCCCCATGGGACAGGTCTCGGGTCAGCCCCAGCATTTT. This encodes CASSPMGQVSGQPQHF.

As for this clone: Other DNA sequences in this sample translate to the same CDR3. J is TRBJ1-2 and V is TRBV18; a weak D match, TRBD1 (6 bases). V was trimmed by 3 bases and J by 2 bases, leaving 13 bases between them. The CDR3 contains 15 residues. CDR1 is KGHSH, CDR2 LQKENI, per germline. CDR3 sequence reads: CASSPRTGGNYGYTF. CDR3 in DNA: TGTGCCAGCTCACCCAGGACTGGGGGCAACTATGGCTACACCTTC.

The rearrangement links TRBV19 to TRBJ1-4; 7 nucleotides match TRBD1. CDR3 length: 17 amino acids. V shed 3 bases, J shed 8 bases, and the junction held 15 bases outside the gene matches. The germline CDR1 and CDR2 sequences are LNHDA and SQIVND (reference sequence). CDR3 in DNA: TGTGCCAGTAGTATGCCGGGACAGCCATCTGCTGGGGAAAAACTGTTTTTT. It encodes CASSMPGQPSAGEKLFF. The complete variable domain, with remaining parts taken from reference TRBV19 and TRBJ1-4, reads DGGITQSPKYLFRKEGQNVTLSCEQNLNHDAMYWYRQDPGQGLRLIYYSQIVNDFQKGDIAEGYSVSREKKESFPLTVTSAQKNPTAFYLCASSMPGQPSAGEKLFFGSGTQLSVL.

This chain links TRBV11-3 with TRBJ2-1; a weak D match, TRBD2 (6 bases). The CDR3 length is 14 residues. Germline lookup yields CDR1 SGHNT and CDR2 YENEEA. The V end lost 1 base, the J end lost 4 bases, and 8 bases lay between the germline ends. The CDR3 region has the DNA TGTGCCAGCAGCTTAGCGGGGGAGTACAATGAGCAGTTCTTC. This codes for CASSLAGEYNEQFF.

The CDR3 sequence is CASSPMSVAGANVLTF. The DNA of the CDR3 is TGTGCCAGTAGTCCCATGTCGGTGGCTGGGGCCAACGTCCTGACTTTC. This chain uses TRBV19 with TRBJ2-6, with D uncertain. The CDR3 is 16 amino acids. The ends were cut back, 5 bases at V and 2 bases at J, with 13 bases in the middle. CDR1 LNHDA and CDR2 SQIVND come from the germline V gene (reference sequence). The entire variable domain, with the rest obtained from reference TRBV19 and TRBJ2-6, is as follows: DGGITQSPKYLFRKEGQNVTLSCEQNLNHDAMYWYRQDPGQGLRLIYYSQIVNDFQKGDIAEGYSVSREKKESFPLTVTSAQKNPTAFYLCASSPMSVAGANVLTFGAGSRLTVL.

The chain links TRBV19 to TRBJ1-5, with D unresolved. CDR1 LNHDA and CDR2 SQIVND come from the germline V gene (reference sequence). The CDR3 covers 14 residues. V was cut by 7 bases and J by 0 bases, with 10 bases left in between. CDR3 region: CASNGQYSNQPQHF. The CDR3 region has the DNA TGTGCCAGTAATGGGCAGTATAGCAATCAGCCCCAGCATTTT.

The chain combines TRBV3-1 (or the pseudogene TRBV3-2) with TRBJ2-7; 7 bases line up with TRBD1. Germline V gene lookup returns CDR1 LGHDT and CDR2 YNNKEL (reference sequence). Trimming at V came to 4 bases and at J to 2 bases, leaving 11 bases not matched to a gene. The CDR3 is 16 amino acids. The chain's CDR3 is CASSRGRTGGTYEQYF. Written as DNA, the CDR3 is TGTGCCAGCAGCCGAGGACGGACAGGCGGAACCTACGAGCAGTACTTC.

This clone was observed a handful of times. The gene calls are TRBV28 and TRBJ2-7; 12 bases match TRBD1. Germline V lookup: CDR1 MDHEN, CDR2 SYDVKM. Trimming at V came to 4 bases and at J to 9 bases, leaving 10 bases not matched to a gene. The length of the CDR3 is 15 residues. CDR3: CASSSLGTGGSAQYF. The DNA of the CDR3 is TGTGCCAGCAGTTCCCTCGGGACAGGGGGCAGCGCGCAGTACTTC.

In DNA, the CDR3 is TGTGCCAGTAGTATATTCGGGGGACAGGGTACCAACGTCCTGACTTTC. This codes for CASSIFGGQGTNVLTF. The chain recombines TRBV19 with TRBJ2-6; 9 bases line up with TRBD1. The CDR3 totals 16 residues. J gave up 8 bases and V 2 bases, and 7 bases lay outside the gene matches. Germline V gene data show CDR1 as LNHDA and CDR2 as SQIVND (reference sequence). The full variable domain, rest sourced from reference TRBV19 and TRBJ2-6, is DGGITQSPKYLFRKEGQNVTLSCEQNLNHDAMYWYRQDPGQGLRLIYYSQIVNDFQKGDIAEGYSVSREKKESFPLTVTSAQKNPTAFYLCASSIFGGQGTNVLTFGAGSRLTVL.

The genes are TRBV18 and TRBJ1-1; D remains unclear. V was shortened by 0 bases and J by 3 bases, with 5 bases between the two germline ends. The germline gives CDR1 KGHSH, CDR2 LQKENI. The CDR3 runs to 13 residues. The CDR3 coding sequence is TGTGCCAGCTCACCACCGAGGGACACTGAAGCTTTCTTT. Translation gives CASSPPRDTEAFF.

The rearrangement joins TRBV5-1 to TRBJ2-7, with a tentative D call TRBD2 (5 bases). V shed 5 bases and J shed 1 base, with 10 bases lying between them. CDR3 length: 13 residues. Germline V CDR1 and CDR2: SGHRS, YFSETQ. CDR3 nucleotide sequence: TGCGCCAGCAGGAGGGCCTCATCCTACGAGCAGTACTTC. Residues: CASRRASSYEQYF.

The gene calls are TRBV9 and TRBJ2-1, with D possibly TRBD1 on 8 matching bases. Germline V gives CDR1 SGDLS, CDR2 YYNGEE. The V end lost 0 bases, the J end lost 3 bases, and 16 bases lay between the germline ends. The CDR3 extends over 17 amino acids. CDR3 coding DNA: TGTGCCAGCAGCGTAGCATTACAGGGGGGGCTCTACAATGAGCAGTTCTTC. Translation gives CASSVALQGGLYNEQFF.

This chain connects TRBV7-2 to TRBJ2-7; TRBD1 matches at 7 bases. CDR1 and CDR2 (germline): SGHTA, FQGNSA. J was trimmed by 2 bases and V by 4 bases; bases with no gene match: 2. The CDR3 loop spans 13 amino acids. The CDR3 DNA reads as TGTGCCAGCAGCTCGGGACAGACCTACGAGCAGTACTTC. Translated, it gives CASSSGQTYEQYF.